The next 10 T cell receptor beta chains were all read from a single sample in a study of cytomegalovirus exposure and HLA in healthy donors. The PCR contained 60 Vbeta and 13 Jbeta primers. Only in-frame clones appear in the TCRdb table, and some are missing; sequencing was by immunoSEQ multiplex PCR. The table shows about 100,000 clones, with nearly 80% occurring only once. Sequenced material: PBMCs. Every receptor here comes from a woman in her forties in good health and CMV-seronegative.

This chain links TRBV6-1 with TRBJ1-2, with 9 bases fitting TRBD1. CDR1 MNHNS and CDR2 SASEGT come from the germline V gene. The CDR3 totals 13 residues. J was trimmed by 8 bases and V by 4 bases; bases with no gene match: 5. The chain's CDR3 is CASSGDRVRGYTF. For the CDR3, the DNA is TGTGCCAGCAGTGGGGACAGGGTGCGGGGCTACACCTTC.

This clone was picked up one time. The chain recombines TRBV7-9 with TRBJ2-3; D unclear. CDR1 is SEHNR, CDR2 FQNEAQ, per germline (reference sequence). This CDR3 contains 12 residues. Trimming took 5 bases from V and 5 from J, leaving 8 bases between them. The CDR3 bases are TGTGCCAGCAGCCCGGTGCAAGATACGCAGTATTTT. Translating gives CASSPVQDTQYF.

The rearrangement joins TRBV5-4 to TRBJ2-7; D gene uncertain. Trimming pared 0 bases from V and 0 bases from J, leaving 10 bases between. CDR1 is SGHNT and CDR2 is YYREEE in the germline V gene (reference sequence). The CDR3 has 15 amino acids. This CDR3 reads CASSLGRTSSYEQYF. CDR3 in DNA: TGTGCCAGCAGCTTGGGTCGTACCAGCTCCTACGAGCAGTACTTC. Full variable domain (rest looked up from reference TRBV5-4 and TRBJ2-7): ETGVTQSPTHLIKTRGQQVTLRCSSQSGHNTVSWYQQALGQGPQFIFQYYREEENGRGNFPPRFSGLQFPNYSSELNVNALELDDSALYLCASSLGRTSSYEQYFGPGTRLTVT.

This sequence joins TRBV2 and TRBJ1-3; D is unresolved. The CDR3 length is 14 residues. CDR1 is SNHLY, CDR2 FYNNEI, per germline. The germline V and J ends were trimmed by 4 bases and 7 bases, with 14 bases remaining between them. The CDR3: CASSGETTGNTIYF. The CDR3 coding sequence is TGTGCCAGCAGTGGTGAGACTACGGGCAACACCATATATTTT.

In its sample, this clone was seen a few times. The chain links TRBV5-6 to TRBJ1-4, with D possibly matching TRBD1 (5 bases). Germline CDR1 is SGHDT and CDR2 is YYEEEE. This CDR3 spans 14 amino acids. The V end was cut by 2 bases, the J end by 5 bases, with 10 bases between. CDR3 in amino acids: CASSLISGNEKLFF. The CDR3 nucleotides read TGTGCCAGCAGCTTAATTTCAGGGAATGAAAAACTGTTTTTT.

This chain uses TRBV7-6 with TRBJ2-2; TRBD1 agrees at 8 bases. This CDR3 is built from 15 residues. Germline V gene lookup returns CDR1 SGHVS and CDR2 FNYEAQ. V gave up 5 bases and J gave up 5 bases; unmatched junction bases: 7. For the CDR3, the DNA is TGTGCCAGCAGCCGCCGACAGGGGAGTACCGGGGAGCTGTTTTTT. The encoded protein is CASSRRQGSTGELFF.

In this sample, this clone turned up once. The rearrangement joins TRBV9 to TRBJ2-7; the D gene is possibly TRBD1 (5 bases). Per germline, CDR1 SGDLS and CDR2 YYNGEE. There are 13 residues in the CDR3. V lost 3 bases, J lost 4 bases, and 11 bases lay in between. This chain's CDR3 is CASSATPGYEQYF. The CDR3 DNA reads TGTGCCAGCAGCGCCACCCCAGGGTACGAGCAGTACTTC.

CDR3 bases: TGTGCCAGCAGCTCCAACAGTGACTATGGCTACACCTTC. This translates into CASSSNSDYGYTF. The J gene is TRBJ1-2, the V gene TRBV5-4; no firm D call. V lost 3 bases and J lost 3, with 9 bases in between. The germline CDR1 and CDR2 sequences are SGHNT and YYREEE (reference sequence). The CDR3 totals 13 residues.

This clone was found once. In DNA, the CDR3 is TGTGCCAGCAAGACAGGGGGATACAATGAGCAGTTCTTC. Protein product: CASKTGGYNEQFF. The chain uses TRBV6-5 and TRBJ2-1, with TRBD1 identical over 9 bases. The CDR3 extends over 13 amino acids. The ends lost 7 bases at V and 4 bases at J; junction bases unmatched: 2. Germline lookup yields CDR1 MNHEY and CDR2 SVGAGI.

V gene TRBV27 combines with J gene TRBJ2-7, with 9 bases that match TRBD1. The CDR3 has 14 amino acids. V gave up 6 bases and J gave up 4 bases; unmatched junction bases: 7. The germline gives CDR1 MNHEY, CDR2 SMNVEV (reference sequence). This CDR3 reads CASRQGQGSYEQYF. The CDR3, as DNA: TGTGCCAGCAGACAAGGACAGGGGTCGTACGAGCAGTACTTC.